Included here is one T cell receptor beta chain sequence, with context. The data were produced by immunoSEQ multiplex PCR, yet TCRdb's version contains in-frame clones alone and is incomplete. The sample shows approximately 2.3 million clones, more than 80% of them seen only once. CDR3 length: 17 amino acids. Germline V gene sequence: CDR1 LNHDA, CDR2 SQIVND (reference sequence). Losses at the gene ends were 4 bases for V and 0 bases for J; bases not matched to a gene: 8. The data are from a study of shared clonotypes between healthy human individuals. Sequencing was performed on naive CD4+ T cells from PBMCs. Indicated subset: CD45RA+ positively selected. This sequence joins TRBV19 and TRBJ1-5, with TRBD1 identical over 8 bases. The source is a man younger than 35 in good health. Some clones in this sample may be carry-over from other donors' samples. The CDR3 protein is CASSTRDRTYSNQPQHF. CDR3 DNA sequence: TGTGCCAGTAGTACCCGGGACAGGACATATAGCAATCAGCCCCAGCATTTT.